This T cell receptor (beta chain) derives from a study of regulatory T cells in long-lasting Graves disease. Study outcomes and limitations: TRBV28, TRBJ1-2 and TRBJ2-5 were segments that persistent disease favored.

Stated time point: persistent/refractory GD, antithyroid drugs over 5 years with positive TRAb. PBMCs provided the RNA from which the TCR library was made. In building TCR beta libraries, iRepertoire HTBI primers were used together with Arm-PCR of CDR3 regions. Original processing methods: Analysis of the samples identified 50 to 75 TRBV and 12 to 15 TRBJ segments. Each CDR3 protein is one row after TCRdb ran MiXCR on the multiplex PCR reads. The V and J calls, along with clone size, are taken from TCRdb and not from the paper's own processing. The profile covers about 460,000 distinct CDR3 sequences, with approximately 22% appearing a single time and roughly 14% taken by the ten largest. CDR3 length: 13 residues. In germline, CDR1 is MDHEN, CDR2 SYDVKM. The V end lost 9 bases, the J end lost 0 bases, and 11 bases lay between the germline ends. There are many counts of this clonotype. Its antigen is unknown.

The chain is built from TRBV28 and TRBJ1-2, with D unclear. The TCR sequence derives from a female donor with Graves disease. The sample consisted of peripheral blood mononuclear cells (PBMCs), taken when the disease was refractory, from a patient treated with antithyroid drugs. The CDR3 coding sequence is TGTGCCAGTTTCGACCAGGCTAACTATGGCTACACCTTC. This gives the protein CASFDQANYGYTF.